This entry lists 11 T cell receptor beta chains sequenced from one sample in a study of T-cell reconstitution after alpha-beta-depleted transplantation in children. Researchers prepared the TCRbeta library using unique molecular identifiers, the study reports. Using its own MiXCR run on the PCR reads, TCRdb lists one record per CDR3 protein. The table shows a few hundred thousand distinct CDR3 sequences, with about 20% occurring only once. The specimen was PBMCs from the stem cell graft donor, collected from the stem cell graft. The source is a human donor who donated a stem cell graft to a child with acute myeloid leukemia.

The V call is TRBV6-1, the J call TRBJ2-7; no firm D call. The CDR3 contains 16 residues. V lost 5 bases and J lost 1, with 18 bases in between. CDR1 is MNHNS, CDR2 SASEGT, per germline. The CDR3 loop reads CASSKASWASSYEQYF. DNA of the CDR3: TGTGCCAGCAGTAAGGCGTCGTGGGCATCGTCCTACGAGCAGTACTTC.

In this sample, this clonotype turned up a few times. The chain combines TRBV11-1 with TRBJ2-7; D tentatively reads TRBD1 or TRBD2 (5 bases each). Germline values: CDR1 SGHAT, CDR2 FQDESV (reference sequence). V lost 1 base, J lost 1 base, and 11 bases lay in between. This CDR3 is 15 amino acids long. The CDR3 spells CASSLGWDPSYEQYF. In DNA form, the CDR3 reads TGTGCCAGCAGCTTAGGATGGGACCCATCCTACGAGCAGTACTTC.

This clonotype has a handful of counts. The chain couples TRBV20-1 to TRBJ1-4; 7 bases agree with TRBD1. V lost 0 bases and J lost 6; bases outside the gene matches: 4. The CDR3 has 14 amino acids. Germline CDR1 DFQATT, CDR2 SNEGSKA (reference sequence). CDR3 in DNA: TGCAGTGCTAGAGACCCCAGGGGGGATGAAAAACTGTTTTTT. This gives the protein CSARDPRGDEKLFF.

V is TRBV5-6 and J is TRBJ2-5, with D perhaps TRBD2 (6 bases). Trimming removed 5 bases from V and 5 bases from J, with 16 bases in between. The germline V gene has CDR1 SGHDT and CDR2 YYEEEE. The CDR3 runs to 14 residues. CDR3 in DNA: TGTGCCAGCAGTCCCCAACGAGGGAGGGAGACCCAGTACTTC. It translates to CASSPQRGRETQYF.

Many counts were recorded for this clonotype. The J gene is TRBJ1-6, the V gene TRBV20-1; D is uncertain. This CDR3 is 14 amino acids long. V shed 1 base and J shed 5 bases, with 9 bases lying between them. From germline, CDR1 is DFQATT and CDR2 SNEGSKA (reference sequence). The CDR3 protein is CSARGQRDNSPLHF. In DNA, the CDR3 is TGCAGTGCTAGAGGCCAGAGGGATAATTCACCCCTCCACTTT.

CDR3 bases: TGCAGTGCGTGGACAGGGACGGGGGCTTTCTTT. Amino acids: CSAWTGTGAFF. The V and J genes are TRBV20-1 and TRBJ1-1, with TRBD1 identical over 8 bases. The CDR3 length is 11 residues. The junction had 8 bases not matched to a gene; V was cut back by 6 bases and J by 11 bases. Germline V lookup: CDR1 DFQATT, CDR2 SNEGSKA (reference sequence).

This clonotype has at least ten counts. The chain has TRBV20-1 and TRBJ2-6; D unresolved. There are 14 residues in the CDR3. CDR1 DFQATT and CDR2 SNEGSKA come from the germline V gene (reference sequence). V shed 4 bases and J shed 3 bases, with 10 bases lying between them. The CDR3 DNA reads as TGCAGTGCTAAGCAGTCTGTTGGGGCCAACGTCCTGACTTTC. Translated, it gives CSAKQSVGANVLTF.

The chain has TRBV29-1 and TRBJ1-2, with TRBD1 matching over 8 bases. The germline gives CDR1 SQVTM, CDR2 ANQGSEA. Trimming at V came to 7 bases and at J to 7 bases, leaving 14 bases not matched to a gene. The CDR3 runs to 14 residues. The CDR3 here is CSASLDRGSGGYTF. The CDR3 bases are TGCAGCGCCTCTCTTGACAGGGGATCTGGTGGCTACACCTTC. The variable domain in full, with the rest retrieved from reference TRBV29-1 and TRBJ1-2, is SAVISQKPSRDICQRGTSLTIQCQVDSQVTMMFWYRQQPGQSLTLIATANQGSEATYESGFVIDKFPISRPNLTFSTLTVSNMSPEDSSIYLCSASLDRGSGGYTFGSGTRLTVV.

The sample holds a few counts of this clonotype. The V gene is TRBV25-1, the J gene TRBJ2-7; 10 bases line up with TRBD1. The CDR3 spans 14 residues. V gave up 2 bases and J gave up 6 bases; unmatched junction bases: 4. Looked up from germline, CDR1 is MGHDK and CDR2 is SYGVNS. The CDR3 DNA reads TGTGCCAGCAGTGAAGGGACAGGGGCTAGCGAGCAGTACTTC. It is translated as CASSEGTGASEQYF.

This clonotype has at least ten counts. This chain joins TRBV4-2 and TRBJ2-2; TRBD2 is a possible D gene (6 bases). The V end lost 1 base, the J end lost 3 bases, and 9 bases lay between the germline ends. The germline CDR1 and CDR2 sequences are LGHNA and YNFKEQ. The CDR3 has 15 residues. CDR3 protein: CASSQGSGDTGELFF. The CDR3 DNA is TGTGCCAGCAGCCAAGGTTCGGGAGACACCGGGGAGCTGTTTTTT.

This clonotype was seen at least ten times. The rearrangement links TRBV7-6 to TRBJ2-1; a possible D gene is TRBD2 (5 bases). In germline, CDR1 is SGHVS, CDR2 FNYEAQ. The CDR3 consists of 17 residues. V was trimmed by 5 bases and J by 0 bases, leaving 17 bases between them. CDR3 coding DNA: TGTGCCAGCAGCCAAAGGCGGGCGGAATTCTCCTACAATGAGCAGTTCTTC. Protein product: CASSQRRAEFSYNEQFF.